The 5 T cell receptor beta chains below come from one sample, sequenced in a study of technical replicates of blood from four donors. This table comes from immunoSEQ multiplex PCR, and its TCRdb copy is limited to in-frame clones, with some not included. The sample has 55,000 to 75,000 clones; approximately 87% are singletons. The sample taken for sequencing was PBMCs. Receptor source: a human donor in good health. Some clones in this sample may be carry-over from other donors' samples.

The chain carries TRBV7-9 and TRBJ2-7, with 7 bases that match TRBD1. Germline values: CDR1 SEHNR, CDR2 FQNEAQ (reference sequence). CDR3 length: 14 amino acids. V lost 5 bases to trimming and J lost 2 bases; unmatched junction nucleotides: 6. CDR3: CASSSRDRAYEQYF. In nucleotides, the CDR3 is TGTGCCAGCAGCAGCCGGGACAGAGCCTACGAGCAGTACTTC.

The V and J genes are TRBV4-2 and TRBJ2-7; possibly TRBD1 for D (5 bases). The CDR3 length is 15 residues. In germline, CDR1 is LGHNA, CDR2 YNFKEQ. V dropped 0 bases and J dropped 7 bases, with 16 bases sitting between them. In nucleotides, the CDR3 is TGTGCCAGCAGCCAAGACAGTAACAAGGGGCGAGAGCAGTACTTC. Encoded protein: CASSQDSNKGREQYF.

V gene TRBV19 combines with J gene TRBJ1-2, with 8 bases lining up with TRBD1. Germline CDR1 is LNHDA and CDR2 is SQIVND (reference sequence). This CDR3 has 16 amino acids. V was pared by 3 bases and J by 4 bases, with 10 bases of the junction left unmatched. The CDR3 reads CASSILSGTGSYGYTF. In nucleotides, the CDR3 is TGTGCCAGTAGTATCCTCTCTGGGACAGGATCCTATGGCTACACCTTC.

This clone was found once. The rearrangement uses TRBV6-5 and TRBJ1-5, with D possibly matching TRBD1 (5 bases). Germline V gene lookup returns CDR1 MNHEY and CDR2 SVGAGI. V was cut by 5 bases and J by 4 bases, with 9 bases left in between. The CDR3 sequence is 13 residues long. The CDR3 region has the DNA TGTGCCAGCAGTAAAGGGGTAAATCAGCCCCAGCATTTT. As protein: CASSKGVNQPQHF.

This clone was observed once. The J gene is TRBJ2-5, the V gene TRBV7-2, with 7 bases fitting TRBD2. The V gene's germline CDR1 is SGHTA and CDR2 FQGNSA. This CDR3 is built from 17 residues. Trimming at V came to 5 bases and at J to 5 bases, leaving 17 bases not matched to a gene. The CDR3 DNA is TGTGCCAGCAGCCTAGACTCGCGGGGGAGACGAGGGGAGACCCAGTACTTC. Its translation: CASSLDSRGRRGETQYF.